This T cell receptor beta chain was recovered during a study of T cell responses to AZD1222 COVID-19 vaccine. Assay: immunoSEQ multiplex PCR; the TCRdb copy retains only in-frame clones and omits some. The sample yields approximately 76,000 clones, around 88% seen once. The J segment lost 0 bases and the V segment lost 5 bases, leaving 12 bases of the junction unmatched. This CDR3 comprises 18 residues. CDR1 and CDR2 from the germline V gene are LGHNT and FRNRAP. This chain connects TRBV12-5 to TRBJ2-3; 9 nucleotides agree with TRBD2. This specimen was peripheral blood, taken on day 0 of AZD1222 vaccination. The clonotype comes from an adult in good health. In DNA form, the CDR3 reads TGTGCTAGTGGTCCCTGCCGGCCTAGCGGGACAAGCACAGATACGCAGTATTTT. Protein product: CASGPCRPSGTSTDTQYF.